This T cell receptor beta chain was documented in a study of blood T cell repertoires in COVID-19. Study overall: The cDNA or gDNA used as material had been derived from T cells, B-cell-depleted T cells, or PBMCs.

Sequenced by immunoSEQ multiplex PCR; TCRdb stores in-frame clones only, minus some. This sample has 97,000 or so clones, with about 85% found just once. Enrolled during active infection, Seattle patients were then followed longitudinally. CDR1 MNHNY and CDR2 SVGAGI come from the germline V gene (reference sequence). Trimming cost V 5 bases and J 7 bases, with 9 bases left between them. The CDR3 spans 12 residues. Material for sequencing was peripheral blood. The gene calls are TRBV6-6 and TRBJ2-1, with D possibly being TRBD2 (5 bases). The sequence was collected from a woman in her 50s with COVID-19, enrolled during active disease. The CDR3 region has the DNA TGTGCCAGCAGTACAACTAGGAATGAGCAGTTCTTC. Protein: CASSTTRNEQFF.